This T cell receptor beta chain stems from a study of T cell changes during pregnancy in multiple sclerosis. Trimming cost V 5 bases and J 3 bases; bases outside gene matches: 4. CDR1 is SGHVT, CDR2 SQSDAQ, per germline. CDR3 length equals 15 residues. Measured with immunoSEQ multiplex PCR; TCRdb has only the in-frame clones, and not every one. The data show approximately 84,000 clones, 94% seen once. This receptor was identified in a female donor in good health, enrolled as a control in a pregnancy study. This sequence joins TRBV7-4 and TRBJ2-3, with TRBD2 matching over 11 bases. Sample: peripheral blood, taken in the second trimester of pregnancy. The CDR3 DNA follows: TGTGCCAGCAGCAGTCGACTAGCGGGAACAGATACGCAGTATTTT. It specifies CASSSRLAGTDTQYF.